Listed below are T cell receptor beta chains from one sample, sequenced in a study of cytomegalovirus exposure and HLA in healthy donors. Some clones are missing from TCRdb's copy, which holds only in-frame ones; the method was immunoSEQ multiplex PCR. The sample shows over 90,000 clones, about 74% of them seen only once. The specimen sequenced was PBMCs. The origin of the receptors is a woman aged 45 to 65 in good health and CMV-seropositive. CDR3s include the opening cysteine and the closing phenylalanine or tryptophan. Each record gives: J gene, clone size, D gene, V gene, CDR3 protein, CDR3 DNA. D genes are given only for firm matches. Clone size, where shown, is once, few, many, or a class for clones that have expanded.

>TRBJ2-7|few|-|TRBV20-1
CSARYSYEQYF
TGCAGTGCTAGGTACAGCTACGAGCAGTACTTC
>TRBJ2-1|-|TRBD2|TRBV7-2
CASSYGTSGVYNEQFF
TGTGCCAGCAGCTACGGGACTAGCGGGGTATACAATGAGCAGTTCTTC
>TRBJ2-3|-|-|TRBV19
CASSPRLADTQYF
TGTGCCAGTAGTCCCCGACTAGCAGATACGCAGTATTTT
>TRBJ2-7|-|TRBD2|TRBV5-1
CASSLWTSGNYEQYF
TGTGCCAGCAGCCTATGGACTAGCGGGAACTACGAGCAGTACTTC
>TRBJ1-4|-|TRBD1|TRBV29-1
CSGRQGGNEKLFF
TGCAGCGGCCGACAGGGGGGAAATGAAAAACTGTTTTTT
>TRBJ2-2|-|-|TRBV4-3
CASSLLVGVGELFF
TGCGCCAGCAGCCTACTAGTTGGTGTCGGGGAGCTGTTTTTT
>TRBJ2-3|-|-|TRBV6-4
CASSDSIGSSNTQYF
TGTGCCAGCAGTGACTCGATCGGGAGTAGTAATACGCAGTATTTT
>TRBJ1-4|-|-|TRBV5-1
CASSTGGFNEKLFF
TGCGCCAGCAGTACGGGGGGTTTTAATGAAAAACTGTTTTTT
>TRBJ1-1|-|TRBD1|TRBV11-2
CASSPGQSLEAFF
TGTGCCAGCAGTCCGGGACAGAGCCTTGAAGCTTTCTTT
>TRBJ2-3|-|TRBD2|TRBV29-1
CSVAAGGPSTQYF
TGCAGCGTTGCTGCGGGAGGGCCCAGTACGCAGTATTTT
>TRBJ2-7|-|TRBD2|TRBV7-9
CASSWTGLAGYEQYF
TGTGCCAGCAGCTGGACCGGGCTAGCGGGGTACGAGCAGTACTTC
>TRBJ2-7|few|TRBD2|TRBV10-3
CAILLAGLAGGPSYEQYF
TGTGCCATCTTACTGGCTGGGCTAGCGGGAGGGCCAAGCTACGAGCAGTACTTC
>TRBJ2-7|-|TRBD1|TRBV2
CASRAGTGVIYSYEQYF
TGTGCCAGCCGCGCCGGGACAGGGGTCATCTACTCCTACGAGCAGTACTTC
>TRBJ1-4|-|-|TRBV5-4
CASSLGFSGGGQELFF
TGTGCCAGCAGCTTGGGGTTCTCGGGGGGCGGTCAGGAACTGTTTTTT
>TRBJ1-5|-|-|TRBV19
CASKSGVEQPQHF
TGTGCCAGTAAATCGGGGGTAGAACAGCCCCAGCATTTT
>TRBJ2-3|-|TRBD2|TRBV7-3
CASSLNPSGGTQYF
TGTGCCAGCAGCTTAAATCCCAGCGGGGGTACGCAGTATTTT
>TRBJ1-1|-|-|TRBV11-2
CASSFPGHPNTEAFF
TGTGCCAGCAGCTTTCCGGGACACCCGAACACTGAAGCTTTCTTT
>TRBJ2-3|-|TRBD2|TRBV28
CASSLTGGRSTDTQYF
TGTGCCAGCAGTTTAACGGGCGGGAGGAGCACAGATACGCAGTATTTT
>TRBJ1-1|-|-|TRBV28
CASSPQGMGSTEAFF
TGTGCCAGCAGTCCACAGGGAATGGGGTCCACTGAAGCTTTCTTT
>TRBJ2-7|-|TRBD2|TRBV19
CASSVNSGTSGSYEQYF
TGTGCCAGTAGTGTCAATTCCGGGACTAGCGGGAGCTACGAGCAGTACTTC
>TRBJ2-7|-|-|TRBV13
CASSRLRSSYEQYF
TGTGCCAGCAGCCGTTTGAGAAGCTCCTACGAGCAGTACTTC
>TRBJ1-5|-|TRBD1|TRBV7-8
CASSLLGQGADQPQHF
TGTGCCAGCAGCTTACTGGGACAGGGGGCCGATCAGCCCCAGCATTTT
>TRBJ2-1|-|TRBD2|TRBV2
CASSEFLERLAGGGGYNEQFF
TGTGCCAGCAGTGAATTCCTAGAGAGATTAGCGGGAGGCGGGGGCTACAATGAGCAGTTCTTC
>TRBJ2-2|-|TRBD2|TRBV5-1
CASSLKVMGGSGELFF
TGCGCCAGCAGCTTGAAGGTTATGGGGGGGTCCGGGGAGCTGTTTTTT
>TRBJ2-1|-|-|TRBV11-2
CERVGVREQFF
TGCGAGAGGGTGGGCGTCCGTGAGCAGTTCTTC
>TRBJ2-7|-|-|TRBV28
CASSSSMAGEQYF
TGTGCCAGCAGTTCATCCATGGCTGGCGAGCAGTACTTC
>TRBJ1-1|-|-|TRBV9
CASSVAGAATEAFF
TGTGCCAGCAGCGTAGCTGGAGCAGCCACTGAAGCTTTCTTT
>TRBJ2-5|few|-|TRBV5-6
CASSRGYQETQYF
TGTGCCAGCAGCCGGGGGTACCAAGAGACCCAGTACTTC
>TRBJ1-4|few|TRBD1|TRBV18
CASSPTGRDEKLFF
TGTGCCAGCTCACCGACAGGGCGGGATGAAAAACTGTTTTTT
>TRBJ1-5|-|-|TRBV2
CASRGGLGQPQHF
TGTGCCAGCAGAGGGGGATTGGGTCAGCCCCAGCATTTT
>TRBJ1-5|-|TRBD1|TRBV6-6
CASSLGQGSNQPQHF
TGTGCCAGCAGTTTAGGACAGGGAAGCAATCAGCCCCAGCATTTT
>TRBJ2-3|few|TRBD1|TRBV2
CASSPGQGNTDTQYF
TGTGCCAGCAGCCCGGGACAGGGGAACACAGATACGCAGTATTTT
>TRBJ2-1|few|-|TRBV7-3
CASSPHRDLYNEQFF
TGTGCCAGCAGCCCCCACAGGGACCTTTACAATGAGCAGTTCTTC
>TRBJ2-7|once|-|TRBV5-5
CASSLIGTSYEQYF
TGTGCCAGCAGCTTGATAGGTACTAGTTACGAGCAGTACTTC
>TRBJ2-3|few|-|TRBV5-1
CASRTVPTSTDTQYF
TGCGCCAGTCGGACAGTTCCAACTAGCACAGATACGCAGTATTTT
>TRBJ2-1|-|TRBD2|TRBV2
CASRGGLAGVDEQFF
TGTGCCAGCAGGGGCGGACTAGCGGGAGTGGATGAGCAGTTCTTC
>TRBJ1-1|few|-|TRBV28
CASSTLGGGGTEAFF
TGTGCCAGCAGTACCCTGGGGGGGGGTGGCACTGAAGCTTTCTTT
>TRBJ2-2|-|-|TRBV4-2
CASSQDRVETGELFF
TGTGCCAGCAGCCAAGATCGGGTAGAAACCGGGGAGCTGTTTTTT
>TRBJ2-5|once|TRBD2|TRBV29-1
CSVGLAERGAQYF
TGCAGCGTTGGACTAGCGGAGCGGGGGGCCCAGTACTTC
>TRBJ2-1|few|TRBD1|TRBV27
CASSAGQGSYNEQFF
TGTGCCAGCAGCGCGGGACAGGGATCCTACAATGAGCAGTTCTTC
>TRBJ2-1|-|TRBD2|TRBV5-1
CASSPIAGGNNEQFF
TGCGCCAGCAGCCCGATAGCGGGAGGTAACAATGAGCAGTTCTTC
>TRBJ1-2|-|-|TRBV9
CASSRRVEGINYGYTF
TGTGCCAGCAGTAGGAGGGTTGAGGGTATAAACTATGGCTACACCTTC
>TRBJ2-3|-|-|TRBV28
CASEGPRDISDTQYF
TGTGCCAGCGAGGGACCTAGGGACATCTCAGATACGCAGTATTTT
>TRBJ2-1|few|-|TRBV28
CASSYSGAHIGQSLSSYNEQFF
TGTGCCAGCAGTTACTCTGGAGCTCACATCGGCCAATCTCTGAGCTCCTACAATGAGCAGTTCTTC
>TRBJ2-3|-|-|TRBV15
CATSRGEVDTQYF
TGTGCCACCAGCAGAGGAGAGGTAGATACGCAGTATTTT
>TRBJ1-3|-|-|TRBV11-3
CASSLSGPPSGNTIYF
TGTGCCAGCAGCTTAAGCGGGCCTCCCTCTGGAAACACCATATATTTT
>TRBJ2-5|-|TRBD2|TRBV5-1
CASRTGLAGRGQYF
TGCGCCAGCAGAACGGGACTAGCGGGACGCGGGCAGTACTTC